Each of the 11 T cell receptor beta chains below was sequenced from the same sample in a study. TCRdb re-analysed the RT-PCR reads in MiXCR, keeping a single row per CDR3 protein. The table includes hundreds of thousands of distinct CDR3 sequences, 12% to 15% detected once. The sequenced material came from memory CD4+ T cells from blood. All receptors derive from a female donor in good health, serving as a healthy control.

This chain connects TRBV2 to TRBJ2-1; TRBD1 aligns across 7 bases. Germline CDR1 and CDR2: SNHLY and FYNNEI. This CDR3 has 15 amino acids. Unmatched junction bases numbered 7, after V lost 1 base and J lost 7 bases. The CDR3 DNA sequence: TGTGCCAGCAGTGAAGGGCAGGGGGTAGATAATGAGCAGTTCTTC. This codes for CASSEGQGVDNEQFF.

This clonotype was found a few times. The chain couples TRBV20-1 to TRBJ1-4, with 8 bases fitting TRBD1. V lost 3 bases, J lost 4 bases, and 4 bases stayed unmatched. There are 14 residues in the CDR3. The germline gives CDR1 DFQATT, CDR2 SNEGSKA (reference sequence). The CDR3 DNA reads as TGCAGTGCTAGTGGACAGGGCTTTAATGAAAAACTGTTTTTT. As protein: CSASGQGFNEKLFF.

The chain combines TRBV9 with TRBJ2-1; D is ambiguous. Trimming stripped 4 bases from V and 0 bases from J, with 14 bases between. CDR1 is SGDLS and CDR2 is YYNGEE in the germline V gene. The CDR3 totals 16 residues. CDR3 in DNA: TGTGCCAGCAGCATACAACCTACCAGCTCCTACAATGAGCAGTTCTTC. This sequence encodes CASSIQPTSSYNEQFF.

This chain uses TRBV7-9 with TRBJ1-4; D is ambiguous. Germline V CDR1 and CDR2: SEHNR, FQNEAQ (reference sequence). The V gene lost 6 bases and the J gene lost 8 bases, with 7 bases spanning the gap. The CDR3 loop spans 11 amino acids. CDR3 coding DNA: TGTGCCAGCAGGACGGGAGAAAAACTGTTTTTT. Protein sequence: CASRTGEKLFF.

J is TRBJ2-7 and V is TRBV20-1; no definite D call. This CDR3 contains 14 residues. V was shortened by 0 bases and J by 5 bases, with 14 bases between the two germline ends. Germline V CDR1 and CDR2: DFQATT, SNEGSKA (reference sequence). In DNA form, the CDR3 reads TGCAGTGCTAGAGACTGGAAACAGACCGACGAGCAGTACTTC. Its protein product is CSARDWKQTDEQYF.

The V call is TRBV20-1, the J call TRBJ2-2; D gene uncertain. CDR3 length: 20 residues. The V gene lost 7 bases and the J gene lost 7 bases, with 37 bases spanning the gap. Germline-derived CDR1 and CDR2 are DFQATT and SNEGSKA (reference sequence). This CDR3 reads CSGINAEYPYVNSWGGELFF. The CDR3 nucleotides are TGCAGTGGTATCAACGCAGAGTATCCTTATGTAAATTCTTGGGGCGGGGAGCTGTTTTTT.

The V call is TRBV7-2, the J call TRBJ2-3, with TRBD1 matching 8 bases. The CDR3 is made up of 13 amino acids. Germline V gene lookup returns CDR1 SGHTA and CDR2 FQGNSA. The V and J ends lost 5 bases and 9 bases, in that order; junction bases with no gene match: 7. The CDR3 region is CASSPGTGGTQYF. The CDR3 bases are TGTGCCAGCAGCCCCGGGACAGGCGGAACGCAGTATTTT.

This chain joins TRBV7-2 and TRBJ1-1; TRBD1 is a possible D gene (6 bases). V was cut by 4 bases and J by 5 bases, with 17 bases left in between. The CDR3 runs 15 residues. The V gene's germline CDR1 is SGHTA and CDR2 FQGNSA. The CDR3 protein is CASSSKTGSRTEAFF. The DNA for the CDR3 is TGTGCCAGCAGCTCGAAAACAGGGAGTCGGACTGAAGCTTTCTTT.

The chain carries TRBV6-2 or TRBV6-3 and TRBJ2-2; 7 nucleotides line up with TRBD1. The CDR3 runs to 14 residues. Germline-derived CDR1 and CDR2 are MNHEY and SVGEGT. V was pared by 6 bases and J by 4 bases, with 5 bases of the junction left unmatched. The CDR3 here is CASSDRESTGELFF. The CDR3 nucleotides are TGTGCCAGCAGCGACAGGGAGAGCACCGGGGAGCTGTTTTTT.

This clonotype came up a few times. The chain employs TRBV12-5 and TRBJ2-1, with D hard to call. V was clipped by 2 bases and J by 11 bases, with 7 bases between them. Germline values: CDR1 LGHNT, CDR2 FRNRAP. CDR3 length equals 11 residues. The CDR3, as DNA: TGTGCTAGTGGTTTGAACGGTCAGCAGTTCTTC. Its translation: CASGLNGQQFF.

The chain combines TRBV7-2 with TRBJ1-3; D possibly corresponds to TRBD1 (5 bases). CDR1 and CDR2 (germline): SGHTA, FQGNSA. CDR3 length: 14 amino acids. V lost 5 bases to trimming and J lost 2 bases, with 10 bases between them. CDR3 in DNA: TGTGCCAGCAGCGAAGACAGCCCTGGAAACACCATATATTTT. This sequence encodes CASSEDSPGNTIYF.